The rows below give T cell receptor beta chains drawn from one sample of a study of blood T cells in healthy people across ages. TCRdb re-analysed the 5' RACE reads in MiXCR, keeping a single row per CDR3 protein. The sample records about 650,000 distinct CDR3 sequences, 32% being singletons. The specimen was blood. The source is a woman of 80 years or more in good health. The CDR3 runs from the conserved cysteine through the conserved F or W. Fields, in order: V gene, clone size, J gene, D gene, CDR3 protein, CDR3 DNA. D genes are given only for firm matches. Size is omitted from some rows. Given values are once, few, many or a class for expanded clones.

TRBV2	.	TRBJ1-2	.	CASGRQRATNYGYTF	TGTGCCAGCGGCAGGCAGCGGGCCACTAACTATGGCTACACCTTC
TRBV12-3/TRBV12-4	few	TRBJ2-3	.	CASTSTGRTQYF	TGTGCCAGCACCTCTACTGGGAGGACGCAGTATTTT
TRBV7-9	few	TRBJ2-2	.	CASSSSGGELFF	TGTGCCAGCAGCTCTTCAGGCGGGGAGCTGTTTTTT
TRBV7-3	many	TRBJ2-1	TRBD1	CASSFDRDNEQFF	TGTGCCAGCAGCTTCGACAGGGACAATGAGCAGTTCTTC
TRBV20-1	many	TRBJ2-7	.	CSAEAQGAEQYF	TGCAGTGCCGAAGCACAGGGAGCCGAGCAGTACTTC
TRBV9	.	TRBJ1-1	.	CASNVAGDTEAFF	TGTGCCAGCAACGTAGCTGGGGACACTGAAGCTTTCTTT
TRBV20-1	many	TRBJ1-5	TRBD1	CSAAGQGGNQPQHF	TGCAGTGCTGCTGGACAGGGTGGCAATCAGCCCCAGCATTTT
TRBV4-1	.	TRBJ2-7	TRBD2	CASSQVASGSYEQYF	TGCGCCAGCAGCCAAGTCGCTAGCGGCTCCTACGAGCAGTACTTC
TRBV6-2/TRBV6-3	many	TRBJ2-3	.	CASSIIDSGADTQYF	TGTGCCAGCAGTATCATCGACTCAGGGGCAGATACGCAGTATTTT
TRBV5-1	many	TRBJ2-1	TRBD2	CASSLAGLAGALSTSYNEQFF	TGCGCCAGCAGCTTGGCCGGGCTAGCGGGGGCCCTGTCTACCTCCTACAATGAGCAGTTCTTC
TRBV9	many	TRBJ2-3	.	CASSARMDPAKSNTQYF	TGTGCCAGCAGCGCGCGGATGGACCCAGCTAAGAGTAATACGCAGTATTTT
TRBV20-1	many	TRBJ2-5	TRBD2	CSARAQLADTQETQYF	TGCAGTGCTAGAGCTCAACTAGCGGACACCCAAGAGACCCAGTACTTC
TRBV3-1	.	TRBJ2-7	.	CASSRDRLWGAYNEQYF	TGTGCCAGCAGCCGAGATCGTCTCTGGGGGGCCTACAATGAGCAGTACTTC
TRBV5-1	.	TRBJ2-1	.	CASSSFKGGHNEQFF	TGCGCCAGCAGCTCGTTTAAGGGGGGGCACAATGAGCAGTTCTTC
TRBV28	many	TRBJ2-5	TRBD2	CASSSGTMGQYF	TGTGCCAGCAGTTCTGGGACTATGGGGCAGTACTTC
TRBV2	.	TRBJ2-3	.	CASNLRGSGTSTDTQYF	TGTGCCAGCAATCTCCGGGGGTCGGGGACTAGCACAGATACGCAGTATTTT
TRBV27	.	TRBJ2-7	.	CASSFGQNAEQYF	TGTGCCAGCAGTTTTGGGCAGAATGCCGAGCAGTACTTC
TRBV5-1	.	TRBJ1-1	TRBD1	CASSPRQGAGTEAFF	TGCGCCAGCAGCCCAAGACAGGGGGCGGGAACTGAAGCTTTCTTT
TRBV7-2	many	TRBJ2-7	TRBD1	CASSSSDRGNYEQYF	TGTGCCAGCAGCTCCTCTGACAGGGGAAACTACGAGCAGTACTTC
TRBV5-1	many	TRBJ1-6	.	CASSLRDRNSPLHF	TGCGCCAGCAGCCTCCGGGACCGTAATTCACCCCTCCACTTT
TRBV6-5	many	TRBJ2-6	.	CASSYAKFSAGANVLTF	TGTGCCAGCAGTTATGCGAAGTTTAGCGCTGGGGCCAACGTCCTGACTTTC
TRBV4-3	many	TRBJ2-7	TRBD2	CASSQEGGTSGRYEQYF	TGCGCCAGCAGCCAAGAGGGGGGGACTAGCGGGAGATACGAGCAGTACTTC
TRBV4-3	.	TRBJ2-5	TRBD2	CASSQGTSSNEQYF	TGCGCCAGCAGCCAAGGGACTAGCAGTAATGAGCAGTACTTC
TRBV10-3	many	TRBJ1-5	.	CAISDKPTGYGNQPQHF	TGTGCCATCAGTGATAAACCGACAGGATACGGCAATCAGCCCCAGCATTTT
TRBV13	many	TRBJ2-7	.	CASSLGSRGYEQYF	TGTGCCAGCAGCTTAGGATCCAGGGGCTACGAGCAGTACTTC
TRBV2	.	TRBJ2-3	.	CASSDQLGNADTQYF	TGTGCCAGCAGTGACCAACTAGGAAACGCAGATACGCAGTATTTT
TRBV6-1	once	TRBJ2-6	TRBD2	CASSGSLAGRPTSSGANVLTF	TGTGCCAGCAGTGGGTCACTAGCGGGACGCCCGACATCTTCTGGGGCCAACGTCCTGACTTTC
TRBV3-1	few	TRBJ1-2	.	CASGLLGTHYGYTF	TGTGCCAGTGGGCTTTTGGGGACCCACTATGGCTACACCTTC
TRBV15	many	TRBJ2-5	.	CATSRDMRETQYF	TGTGCCACCAGCAGAGATATGCGAGAGACCCAGTACTTC
TRBV11-2	many	TRBJ2-1	.	CASSIPLQGSNEQFF	TGTGCCAGCAGCATCCCCCTACAGGGTTCCAATGAGCAGTTCTTC
TRBV28	many	TRBJ2-3	TRBD1	CASSNLDRGYTDTQYF	TGTGCCAGCAGCAACCTGGACAGGGGGTACACAGATACGCAGTATTTT
TRBV5-1	many	TRBJ2-7	.	CASRAASSVSYEQYF	TGCGCCAGCAGAGCGGCGTCTTCCGTCTCCTACGAGCAGTACTTC
TRBV20-1	.	TRBJ1-5	.	CSANRGVNQPQHF	TGCAGTGCTAATCGGGGCGTCAATCAGCCCCAGCATTTT
TRBV6-5	few	TRBJ1-5	.	CASSPHLTGPGQPRHF	TGTGCCAGCAGTCCCCACTTGACAGGACCCGGTCAGCCCCGGCATTTT
TRBV28	.	TRBJ1-6	TRBD1	CASRGDRVRQEPINSPLHF	TGTGCCAGCAGGGGGGACAGGGTTCGGCAAGAGCCTATTAATTCACCCCTCCACTTT
TRBV7-3	.	TRBJ2-4	.	CASSFRPGDKNIQYF	TGTGCCAGCAGCTTTAGGCCAGGGGACAAAAACATTCAGTACTTC
TRBV29-1	many	TRBJ1-4	.	CSVVVQWGEKLFF	TGCAGCGTTGTTGTGCAGTGGGGGGAAAAACTGTTTTTT
TRBV6-1	.	TRBJ1-2	.	CASSEAGRGYTF	TGTGCCAGCAGTGAAGCTGGACGGGGCTACACCTTC
TRBV4-3	many	TRBJ2-3	.	CASSQDLLGGTDTQYF	TGCGCCAGCAGCCAAGATCTGTTAGGAGGCACAGATACGCAGTATTTT
TRBV12-5	.	TRBJ2-5	.	CASGLGTGYQETQYF	TGTGCTAGTGGTTTGGGTACAGGGTACCAAGAGACCCAGTACTTC
TRBV2	.	TRBJ1-2	.	CASDPGYGYTF	TGTGCCAGCGATCCAGGCTATGGCTACACCTTC
TRBV13	.	TRBJ2-1	TRBD1	CASSLTGGRGNEQFF	TGTGCCAGCAGCTTAACAGGGGGCAGGGGCAATGAGCAGTTCTTC
TRBV5-1	many	TRBJ2-5	.	CASSPGPRTQETQYF	TGCGCCAGCAGCCCGGGACCGCGAACCCAAGAGACCCAGTACTTC
TRBV6-2/TRBV6-3	many	TRBJ2-1	TRBD1	CASSSDRGVYNEQFF	TGTGCCAGCAGTTCCGACAGGGGGGTATACAATGAGCAGTTCTTC
TRBV28	.	TRBJ1-1	.	CASSFVGENTEAFF	TGTGCCAGCAGTTTCGTGGGGGAGAACACTGAAGCTTTCTTT
TRBV7-3	.	TRBJ2-1	TRBD1	CASRTGWGYNEQFF	TGTGCCAGCAGGACAGGGTGGGGCTACAATGAGCAGTTCTTC
TRBV9	.	TRBJ2-1	.	CASSARDSSAVQFF	TGTGCCAGCAGCGCCAGGGACTCCTCAGCAGTGCAGTTCTTC
TRBV12-3/TRBV12-4	.	TRBJ2-7	.	CAGSLRGSYEQYF	TGTGCCGGCAGTTTAAGGGGCTCCTACGAGCAGTACTTC
TRBV11-3	.	TRBJ2-7	.	CASSPSARFYEQYF	TGTGCCAGCAGCCCCTCGGCGAGATTCTACGAGCAGTACTTC
TRBV20-1	.	TRBJ2-3	TRBD2	CSARDTLGGLAGADTQYF	TGCAGTGCTAGAGATACCCTGGGGGGACTAGCGGGAGCCGATACGCAGTATTTT
TRBV6-1	few	TRBJ1-5	TRBD1	CAGSEAGTGPQPQHF	TGTGCCGGCAGTGAAGCAGGGACAGGGCCCCAGCCCCAGCATTTT
TRBV30	.	TRBJ1-2	.	CAWSPKQGNYGHTF	TGTGCCTGGAGTCCAAAACAGGGTAACTATGGCCACACCTTC
TRBV5-1	.	TRBJ1-1	.	CASSLALNPGTEAFF	TGCGCCAGCAGCTTGGCTCTCAACCCGGGGACTGAAGCTTTCTTT
TRBV5-1	many	TRBJ1-2	.	CASSPGVANYGYTF	TGCGCCAGCAGTCCCGGCGTCGCTAACTATGGCTACACCTTC
TRBV6-5	many	TRBJ2-7	.	CASSFSSLTYEQYF	TGTGCCAGCAGTTTCTCGTCGTTAACCTACGAGCAGTACTTC
TRBV20-1	few	TRBJ2-3	.	CSAGGRVGTDTQYF	TGCAGTGCTGGGGGGCGGGTAGGGACAGATACGCAGTATTTT
TRBV28	.	TRBJ1-2	.	CASRWDYGYTF	TGTGCCAGCCGATGGGACTATGGCTACACCTTC
TRBV3-1	many	TRBJ2-7	.	CASSKGSGTYEQYF	TGTGCCAGCAGCAAGGGCAGCGGAACCTACGAGCAGTACTTC
TRBV28	once	TRBJ1-5	.	CASSPGQLNQPQHF	TGTGCCAGCAGTCCCGGACAGCTTAATCAGCCCCAGCATTTT
TRBV29-1	.	TRBJ2-1	.	CSVGPTYNEQFF	TGCAGCGTTGGTCCCACCTACAATGAGCAGTTCTTC